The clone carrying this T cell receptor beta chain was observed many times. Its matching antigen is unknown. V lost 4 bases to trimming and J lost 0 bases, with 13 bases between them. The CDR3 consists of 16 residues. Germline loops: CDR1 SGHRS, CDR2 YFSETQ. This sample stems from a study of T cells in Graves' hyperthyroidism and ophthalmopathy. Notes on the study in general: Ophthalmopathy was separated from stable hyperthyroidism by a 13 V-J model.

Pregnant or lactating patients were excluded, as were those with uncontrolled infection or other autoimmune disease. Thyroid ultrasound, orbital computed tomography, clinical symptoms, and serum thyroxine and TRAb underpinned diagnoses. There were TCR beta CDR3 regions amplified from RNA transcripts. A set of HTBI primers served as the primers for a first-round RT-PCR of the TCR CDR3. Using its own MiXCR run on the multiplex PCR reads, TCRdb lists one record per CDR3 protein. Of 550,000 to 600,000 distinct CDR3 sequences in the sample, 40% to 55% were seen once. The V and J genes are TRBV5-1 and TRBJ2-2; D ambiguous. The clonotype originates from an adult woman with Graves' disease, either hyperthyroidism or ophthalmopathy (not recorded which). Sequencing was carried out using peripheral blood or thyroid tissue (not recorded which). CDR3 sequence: CASSDPGTANTGELFF. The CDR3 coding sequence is TGCGCCAGCAGCGACCCCGGAACAGCGAACACCGGGGAGCTGTTTTTT.